This T cell receptor (beta chain) was identified during a study of technical replicates of blood from several donors. CDR3 size: 17 residues. J gave up 0 bases and V 0 bases, and 4 bases lay outside the gene matches. The germline CDR1 and CDR2 sequences are SGDLS and YYNGEE. Some clones are missing from TCRdb's copy, which holds only in-frame ones; the method was immunoSEQ multiplex PCR. The data hold 14,000 or so clones, with around four fifths observed a single time. This TCR came from a human donor in good health. This chain joins TRBV9 and TRBJ2-1, with TRBD2 matching over 9 bases. Sequencing was carried out using PBMCs. CDR3 nucleotide sequence: TGTGCCAGCAGCGTAGATAGCGGGAGCAGCTCCTACAATGAGCAGTTCTTC. Its translation is CASSVDSGSSSYNEQFF.